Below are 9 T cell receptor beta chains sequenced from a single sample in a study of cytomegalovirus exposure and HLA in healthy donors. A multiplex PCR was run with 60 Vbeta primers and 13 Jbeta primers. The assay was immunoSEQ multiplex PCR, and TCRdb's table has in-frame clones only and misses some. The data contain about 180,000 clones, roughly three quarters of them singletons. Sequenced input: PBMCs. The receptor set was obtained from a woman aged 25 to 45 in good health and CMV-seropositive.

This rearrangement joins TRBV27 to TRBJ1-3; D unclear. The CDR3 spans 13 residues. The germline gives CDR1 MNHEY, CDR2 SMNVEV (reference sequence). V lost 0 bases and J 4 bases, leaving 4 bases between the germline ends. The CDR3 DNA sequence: TGTGCCAGCAGTTTATCTGCGGGAAACACCATATATTTT. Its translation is CASSLSAGNTIYF.

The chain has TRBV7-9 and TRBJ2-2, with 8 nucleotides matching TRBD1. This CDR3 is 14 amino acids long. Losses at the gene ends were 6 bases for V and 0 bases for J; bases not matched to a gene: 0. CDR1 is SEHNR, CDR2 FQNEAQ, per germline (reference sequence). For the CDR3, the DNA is TGTGCCAGCAGGACAGGGGCGAACACCGGGGAGCTGTTTTTT. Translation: CASRTGANTGELFF.

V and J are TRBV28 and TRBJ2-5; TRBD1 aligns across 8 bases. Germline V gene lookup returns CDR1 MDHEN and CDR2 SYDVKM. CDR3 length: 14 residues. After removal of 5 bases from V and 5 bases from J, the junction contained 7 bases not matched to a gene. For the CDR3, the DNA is TGTGCCAGCAGTCCCGGACAGGGACGGGAGACCCAGTACTTC. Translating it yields CASSPGQGRETQYF.

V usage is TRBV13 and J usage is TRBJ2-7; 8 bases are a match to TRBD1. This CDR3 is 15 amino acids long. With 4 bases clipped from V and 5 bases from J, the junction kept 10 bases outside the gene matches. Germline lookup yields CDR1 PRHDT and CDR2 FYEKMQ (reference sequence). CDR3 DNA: TGTGCCAGCAGCTATACCGACAGGGGTTTCCACGAGCAGTACTTC. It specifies CASSYTDRGFHEQYF.

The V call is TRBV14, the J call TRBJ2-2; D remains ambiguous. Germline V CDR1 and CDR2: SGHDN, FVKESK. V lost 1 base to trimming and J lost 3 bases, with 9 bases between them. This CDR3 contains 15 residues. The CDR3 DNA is TGTGCCAGCAGCCAAGTGTTTGGGCACACCGGGGAGCTGTTTTTT. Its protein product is CASSQVFGHTGELFF.

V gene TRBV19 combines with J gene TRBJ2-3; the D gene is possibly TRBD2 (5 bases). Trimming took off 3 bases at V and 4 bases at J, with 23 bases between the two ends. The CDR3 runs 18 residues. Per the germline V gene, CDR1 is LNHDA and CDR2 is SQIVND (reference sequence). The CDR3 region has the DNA TGTGCCAGTAGTATTGGTTCGGGGTTCATAGTGTCGGCAGATACGCAGTATTTT. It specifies CASSIGSGFIVSADTQYF.

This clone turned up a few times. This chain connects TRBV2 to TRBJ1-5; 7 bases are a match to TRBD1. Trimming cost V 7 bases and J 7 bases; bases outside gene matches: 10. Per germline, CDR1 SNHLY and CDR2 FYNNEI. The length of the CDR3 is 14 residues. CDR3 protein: CASNNRGSGQPQHF. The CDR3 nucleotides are TGTGCCAGCAATAACAGGGGCTCAGGGCAGCCCCAGCATTTT.

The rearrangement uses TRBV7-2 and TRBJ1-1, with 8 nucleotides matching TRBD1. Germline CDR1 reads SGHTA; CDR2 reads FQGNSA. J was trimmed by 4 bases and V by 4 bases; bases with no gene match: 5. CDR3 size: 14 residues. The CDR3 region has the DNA TGTGCCAGCAGCTACGGACAGGGAGCCACTGAAGCTTTCTTT. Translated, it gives CASSYGQGATEAFF.

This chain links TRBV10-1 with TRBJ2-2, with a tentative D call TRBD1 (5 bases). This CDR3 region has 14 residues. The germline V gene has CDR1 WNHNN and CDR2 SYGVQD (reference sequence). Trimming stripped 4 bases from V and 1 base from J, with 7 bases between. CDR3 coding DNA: TGCGCCAGCAGTGGGCAGGGGAACACCGGGGAGCTGTTTTTT. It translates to CASSGQGNTGELFF.